Listed here are 16 T cell receptor beta chains from one sample, sequenced in a study of T cell repertoires in cytomegalovirus infection. TCRdb fed the reads into MiXCR, producing one record per CDR3 protein. The table records about 490,000 distinct CDR3 sequences, roughly 10% of them present only once. Specimen: PBMCs. These receptors originate from a human donor in good health (CMV status not recorded). Some clones in this sample may be carry-over from other donors' samples.

This clonotype was picked up many times. The chain has TRBV27 and TRBJ2-1; D possibly corresponds to TRBD1 (5 bases). Germline V gene lookup returns CDR1 MNHEY and CDR2 SMNVEV (reference sequence). This CDR3 is 15 amino acids long. Trimming pared 6 bases from V and 8 bases from J, leaving 20 bases between. The CDR3 DNA is TGTGCCAGCAGCCGACAGTCCCAACCTTTTTATGAGCAGTTCTTC. This sequence encodes CASSRQSQPFYEQFF.

V gene TRBV20-1 combines with J gene TRBJ2-5, with D uncertain. This CDR3 contains 12 residues. V was pared by 3 bases and J by 4 bases, with 9 bases between. The germline gives CDR1 DFQATT, CDR2 SNEGSKA (reference sequence). This CDR3 is CSASVGLETQYF. For the CDR3, the DNA is TGCAGTGCTAGCGTGGGCCTAGAGACCCAGTACTTC.

Comment on this clonotype: A single base separates this from a much larger clone, so it may be a read error. The CDR3 end shows no conserved phenylalanine or tryptophan, and so a read error is likely. This rearrangement joins TRBV14 to TRBJ1-5, with 11 bases fitting TRBD1. CDR3 length: 15 amino acids. The V segment lost 1 base and the J segment 7 bases; nucleotides outside the gene matches: 3. Germline values: CDR1 SGHDN, CDR2 FVKESK. This chain's CDR3 is CASSQGGTGGQPQHL. In DNA, the CDR3 is TGTGCCAGCAGCCAAGGCGGGACAGGGGGACAGCCCCAGCATCTT.

About this clonotype: The junction and the germline gene differ at one end; a read error may be behind it. V usage is TRBV6-6 and J usage is TRBJ2-5; D tentatively reads TRBD1 or TRBD2 (5 bases each). The CDR3 sequence is 13 residues long. Germline lookup yields CDR1 MNHNY and CDR2 SVGAGI (reference sequence). The CDR3 reads CASSYGTVESQYF. The CDR3 bases are TGTGCCAGCAGTTATGGGACGGTAGAGAGCCAGTACTTC.

This clonotype was seen at least ten times. The chain has TRBV7-9 and TRBJ1-5; no definite D call. The CDR3 length is 15 residues. Germline V gene data show CDR1 as SEHNR and CDR2 as FQNEAQ (reference sequence). V was shortened by 5 bases and J by 0 bases, with 11 bases between the two germline ends. CDR3 in amino acids: CASSLGRSSNQPQHF. The CDR3 nucleotides read TGTGCCAGCAGCCTTGGACGGAGTAGCAATCAGCCCCAGCATTTT.

In its sample, this clonotype was seen many times. This chain uses TRBV20-1 with TRBJ1-5; D not certain. The CDR3 runs to 14 residues. Germline-derived CDR1 and CDR2 are DFQATT and SNEGSKA (reference sequence). Deletions cut 6 bases from V and 0 bases from J, with 12 bases between. The CDR3 protein is CSASPSDSNQPQHF. The DNA of the CDR3 is TGCAGTGCCAGCCCCAGCGATAGCAATCAGCCCCAGCATTTT.

V and J are TRBV5-1 and TRBJ1-1; TRBD1 aligns across 8 bases. The junction had 11 bases not matched to a gene; V was cut back by 6 bases and J by 4 bases. The CDR3 has 15 residues. Germline V CDR1 and CDR2: SGHRS, YFSETQ. CDR3 in amino acids: CASNPRTGFGTEAFF. For the CDR3, the DNA is TGCGCCAGCAACCCACGGACAGGGTTTGGCACTGAAGCTTTCTTT.

This clonotype was observed many times. V and J are TRBV7-9 and TRBJ1-1, with TRBD1 as a possible D gene (5 bases). In germline, CDR1 is SEHNR, CDR2 FQNEAQ (reference sequence). The V and J ends lost 5 bases and 2 bases respectively, with 12 bases between them. The CDR3 has 14 residues. The CDR3 is CASSAETGNTEAFF. CDR3 nucleotide sequence: TGTGCCAGCAGCGCCGAAACAGGAAACACTGAAGCTTTCTTT.

This clonotype was seen ten or more times. This chain connects TRBV14 to TRBJ2-3, with D hard to call. The CDR3 covers 13 residues. Germline V lookup: CDR1 SGHDN, CDR2 FVKESK. Trimming cost V 7 bases and J 4 bases, with 12 bases left between them. The DNA of the CDR3 is TGTGCCAGCACGGGTATTGGGGCAGATACGCAGTATTTT. Translated: CASTGIGADTQYF.

This clonotype was observed many times. This chain connects TRBV11-2 to TRBJ1-4; TRBD1 might be the D (6 bases). CDR1 and CDR2 from the germline V gene are SGHAT and FQNNGV. V lost 5 bases, J lost 7 bases, and 17 bases lay in between. This CDR3 region has 15 residues. The CDR3 here is CASSPRPGAGEKLFF. The CDR3 coding sequence is TGTGCCAGCAGCCCGAGGCCGGGGGCCGGTGAAAAACTGTTTTTT.

The CDR3 DNA sequence: TGTGCCTGGAGTGGGGGAAACACAGATACGCAGTATTTT. Amino acids: CAWSGGNTDTQYF. The chain employs TRBV30 and TRBJ2-3; D remains unclear. The germline CDR1 and CDR2 sequences are GTSNPN and SVGIG (reference sequence). Trimming cost V 1 base and J 2 bases, with 7 bases left between them. This CDR3 spans 13 amino acids.

Worth noting for this clonotype: This sequence may be a read error, since a much larger clone differs from it by one base. The CDR3 nucleotides are TGTGCCAGCAATTTGACTGGGGTTGGTCAGCCCCAGCATTTT. The encoded protein is CASNLTGVGQPQHF. V usage is TRBV27 and J usage is TRBJ1-5, with no clear D. The CDR3 runs 14 residues. The V gene lost 7 bases and the J gene lost 6 bases, with 16 bases spanning the gap. Germline CDR1 reads MNHEY; CDR2 reads SMNVEV (reference sequence).

In this sample, this clonotype turned up many times. This sequence joins TRBV6-1 and TRBJ2-1, with D uncertain. CDR1 is MNHNS and CDR2 is SASEGT in the germline V gene. There are 15 residues in the CDR3. Between the trimmed V and J ends, which lost 8 bases and 0 bases, there was a span of 14 bases. In DNA form, the CDR3 reads TGTGCCAGCGGTCGAGTTGGAAGCTCCTACAATGAGCAGTTCTTC. Protein: CASGRVGSSYNEQFF.

The J gene is TRBJ1-1, the V gene TRBV5-1; weak D call: TRBD1 (6 bases). This CDR3 spans 14 amino acids. CDR1 and CDR2 from the germline V gene are SGHRS and YFSETQ. Trimming took 0 bases from V and 5 from J, leaving 11 bases between them. The CDR3 here is CASSLAGGPTEAFF. The CDR3 nucleotides read TGCGCCAGCAGCTTGGCTGGGGGGCCGACTGAAGCTTTCTTT. The full variable domain, completed using reference TRBV5-1 and TRBJ1-1, is KAGVTQTPRYLIKTRGQQVTLSCSPISGHRSVSWYQQTPGQGLQFLFEYFSETQRNKGNFPGRFSGRQFSNSRSEMNVSTLELGDSALYLCASSLAGGPTEAFFGQGTRLTVV.

This chain links TRBV5-6 with TRBJ2-7; TRBD1 agrees at 8 bases. The ends lost 4 bases at V and 7 bases at J; junction bases unmatched: 10. CDR1 and CDR2 (germline): SGHDT, YYEEEE. This CDR3 is 14 amino acids long. The CDR3 region is CASSPGTGLLEQYF. CDR3 sequence (DNA): TGTGCCAGCAGCCCCGGGACAGGCCTCCTGGAGCAGTACTTC.

Many counts were recorded for this clonotype. This chain links TRBV11-2 with TRBJ2-2, with D perhaps TRBD2 (5 bases). V lost 3 bases and J lost 5, with 13 bases in between. Germline V gene lookup returns CDR1 SGHAT and CDR2 FQNNGV. The CDR3 is made up of 15 amino acids. The chain's CDR3 is CASSFATSSTGELFF. The CDR3, as DNA: TGTGCCAGCAGCTTCGCAACTAGTTCGACCGGGGAGCTGTTTTTT. The full variable domain, completed using reference TRBV11-2 and TRBJ2-2, is EAGVAQSPRYKIIEKRQSVAFWCNPISGHATLYWYQQILGQGPKLLIQFQNNGVVDDSQLPKDRFSAERLKGVDSTLKIQPAKLEDSAVYLCASSFATSSTGELFFGEGSRLTVL.